These 9 T cell receptor beta chains were sequenced from one sample in a study of cytomegalovirus exposure and HLA in healthy donors. The PCR made use of 60 Vbeta and 13 Jbeta primers. Here immunoSEQ multiplex PCR was the method, and the copy in TCRdb shows in-frame clones only, minus some. The sample lists under 150,000 clones; roughly 82% were seen once. Sequenced: PBMCs. The receptors were sampled from a male donor in good health and CMV-seropositive.

This chain uses TRBV10-2 with TRBJ2-5; 8 positions agree with TRBD2. Germline V gives CDR1 WSHSY, CDR2 SAAADI. The CDR3 runs 14 residues. The junction had 4 bases not matched to a gene; V was cut back by 2 bases and J by 5 bases. The CDR3: CASSEREGDETQYF. The CDR3 DNA sequence: TGCGCCAGCAGTGAGCGGGAGGGCGATGAGACCCAGTACTTC.

This clone was recorded a few times. The chain uses TRBV4-3 and TRBJ2-7; possible D gene TRBD2, 5 bases. Trimming left V 3 bases short and J 6 bases short, with 27 bases between. In germline, CDR1 is LGHNA, CDR2 YSLEER. This CDR3 contains 18 residues. The CDR3: CASSHRGYRPPSEGEQYF. The CDR3 region has the DNA TGCGCCAGCAGCCACCGGGGATACCGACCACCCTCTGAGGGCGAGCAGTACTTC.

The chain uses TRBV2 and TRBJ2-3, with 7 bases that match TRBD2. Germline V gene sequence: CDR1 SNHLY, CDR2 FYNNEI. The CDR3 runs 15 residues. V lost 2 bases, J lost 3 bases, and 5 bases stayed unmatched. Here the CDR3 DNA reads TGTGCCAGCAGTGAACTTGCGGGAGCGACAGATACGCAGTATTTT. Protein product: CASSELAGATDTQYF.

This clone was found once. This chain links TRBV7-9 with TRBJ2-7; 12 bases align to TRBD2. CDR1 and CDR2 from the germline V gene are SEHNR and FQNEAQ (reference sequence). The CDR3 totals 16 residues. The V segment lost 1 base and the J segment 4 bases; nucleotides outside the gene matches: 5. The CDR3 sequence is CASSLGLAGGPYEQYF. The DNA for the CDR3 is TGTGCCAGCAGCTTAGGCCTAGCGGGAGGGCCGTACGAGCAGTACTTC.

V is TRBV2 and J is TRBJ1-6, with 7 bases that match TRBD1. CDR1 and CDR2 from the germline V gene are SNHLY and FYNNEI. The CDR3 length is 16 residues. The trim removed 6 bases at V and 4 bases at J, leaving 9 bases unmatched. CDR3 in DNA: TGTGCCAGCAGGGACAGGAGAGAAACATATAATTCACCCCTCCACTTT. This gives the protein CASRDRRETYNSPLHF.

V usage is TRBV19 and J usage is TRBJ1-1, with TRBD1 identical over 8 bases. V shed 1 base and J 4 bases; nucleotides not matched to a gene: 8. Germline V gives CDR1 LNHDA, CDR2 SQIVND (reference sequence). CDR3 length equals 16 residues. This CDR3 is CASSIAAGGVGTEAFF. The CDR3 DNA follows: TGTGCCAGTAGTATAGCGGCAGGGGGCGTTGGCACTGAAGCTTTCTTT.

The V gene is TRBV5-3, the J gene TRBJ2-3; the D gene is possibly TRBD1 (5 bases). TRBV5-3 is known as an ORF, though its function is uncertain. Trimming removed 0 bases from V and 6 bases from J, with 20 bases in between. The CDR3 sequence is 17 residues long. For the CDR3, the DNA is TGTGCCAGAAGCTTGGGAGATGGGCCAGGGTTTACTGATACGCAGTATTTT. It specifies CARSLGDGPGFTDTQYF.

For this clone: The identical CDR3 is also encoded by other nucleotide sequences in the sample. This chain links TRBV18 with TRBJ1-5; 8 nucleotides agree with TRBD1. This CDR3 has 14 residues. Losses at the gene ends were 6 bases for V and 2 bases for J; bases not matched to a gene: 3. In germline, CDR1 is KGHSH, CDR2 LQKENI. The CDR3 here is CASSPGQGNQPQHF. The CDR3 DNA is TGTGCCAGCTCCCCGGGACAGGGCAATCAGCCCCAGCATTTT.

CDR3 protein: CASSLDVRPYNSPLHF. CDR3 nucleotides: TGTGCCAGCAGCTTAGACGTCAGGCCCTATAATTCACCCCTCCACTTT. The chain employs TRBV7-9 and TRBJ1-6; D gene ambiguous. The CDR3 spans 16 residues. V lost 1 base and J 2 bases, leaving 9 bases between the germline ends. Germline V gene lookup returns CDR1 SEHNR and CDR2 FQNEAQ (reference sequence).